These 22 T cell receptor beta chains were all obtained from the same sample, sequenced in a study of response to subunit inactivated influenza vaccine. From the RT-PCR reads, TCRdb called clonotypes with MiXCR, one entry per CDR3 protein. This table holds 500,000 or so distinct CDR3 sequences, approximately 15% found once. The material sequenced was CD4+ T cells sorted from PBMCs, taken less than 25 months after vaccination. The source is a man between 50 and 69 years old who received an inactivated influenza vaccine.

This clonotype occurred a few times. The V gene is TRBV7-2, the J gene TRBJ1-2; D is unresolved. Germline V gene data show CDR1 as SGHTA and CDR2 as FQGNSA. The V end was cut by 5 bases, the J end by 0 bases, with 7 bases between. This CDR3 region has 13 residues. CDR3 nucleotides: TGTGCCAGCAGCCGTAATTCTAACTATGGCTACACCTTC. As protein: CASSRNSNYGYTF.

The chain joins TRBV6-1 to TRBJ2-7; D might be TRBD1 (6 bases). The V end was cut by 5 bases, the J end by 6 bases, with 20 bases between. The CDR3 sequence is 15 residues long. Germline assignment: CDR1 MNHNS and CDR2 SASEGT. The CDR3 coding sequence is TGTGCCAGCAGTCTAGAGACAGGACGAGGCTCCGAGCAGTACTTC. It translates to CASSLETGRGSEQYF.

In its sample, this clonotype was seen many times. The CDR3 DNA is TGTGCCAGCAGCGCCAGCGGGGTTAACACCGGGGAGCTGTTTTTT. Its protein is CASSASGVNTGELFF. The chain joins TRBV7-2 to TRBJ2-2; 7 nucleotides line up with TRBD2. After removal of 5 bases from V and 2 bases from J, the junction contained 5 bases not matched to a gene. Germline CDR1 SGHTA, CDR2 FQGNSA. There are 15 residues in the CDR3.

DNA of the CDR3: TGTGCCAGCACTTTAGGGGGGATAACAGATACGCAGTATTTT. Its translation: CASTLGGITDTQYF. This rearrangement joins TRBV6-5 to TRBJ2-3; D assignment may be TRBD1 or TRBD2 (6 bases each). V was pared by 7 bases and J by 3 bases, with 14 bases between. The germline V gene has CDR1 MNHEY and CDR2 SVGAGI. The CDR3 consists of 14 residues.

The V call is TRBV9, the J call TRBJ2-1; D might be TRBD1 or TRBD2, each matching 5 bases. Germline lookup yields CDR1 SGDLS and CDR2 YYNGEE. Between the trimmed V and J ends, which lost 0 bases and 6 bases, there was a span of 10 bases. CDR3 size: 14 residues. The CDR3 reads CASSVAGTGNEQFF. The CDR3 DNA reads as TGTGCCAGCAGCGTAGCCGGGACGGGCAATGAGCAGTTCTTC.

V usage is TRBV3-1 and J usage is TRBJ1-5, with D unclear. The CDR3 sequence is 15 residues long. V lost 4 bases and J lost 0, with 10 bases in between. The germline V gene encodes CDR1 LGHDT and CDR2 YNNKEL (reference sequence). The CDR3 sequence: CASSPDGPSNQPQHF. As DNA, the CDR3 is TGTGCCAGCAGCCCAGACGGTCCTAGCAATCAGCCCCAGCATTTT.

The chain links TRBV2 to TRBJ2-1; 11 positions agree with TRBD2. CDR3 length: 13 amino acids. Germline V gene data show CDR1 as SNHLY and CDR2 as FYNNEI. V was pared by 4 bases and J by 10 bases, with 3 bases of the junction left unmatched. The CDR3 region has the DNA TGTGCCAGCAGTGTAGCGGGGGGGCGGGAGCAGTTCTTC. Protein: CASSVAGGREQFF.

The V call is TRBV20-1, the J call TRBJ1-3; D possibly corresponds to TRBD1 (5 bases). The germline gives CDR1 DFQATT, CDR2 SNEGSKA (reference sequence). Trimming pared 0 bases from V and 2 bases from J, leaving 8 bases between. This CDR3 region has 14 residues. The CDR3 DNA is TGCAGTGCTAGAGATTCGGGGGCTGGAAACACCATATATTTT. Translation: CSARDSGAGNTIYF.

Only a few counts were recorded for this clonotype. The chain links TRBV20-1 to TRBJ2-1; 8 bases match TRBD2. The CDR3 extends over 18 amino acids. Looked up from germline, CDR1 is DFQATT and CDR2 is SNEGSKA (reference sequence). After removal of 0 bases from V and 2 bases from J, the junction contained 12 bases not matched to a gene. Here the CDR3 DNA reads TGCAGTGCTAGAGATATCGGGGGCGGGGGGCAAGCCTACAATGAGCAGTTCTTC. This codes for CSARDIGGGGQAYNEQFF.

The chain links TRBV20-1 to TRBJ1-6, with no clear D. Between the trimmed V and J ends, which lost 1 base and 7 bases, there was a span of 11 bases. This CDR3 is built from 14 residues. CDR1 is DFQATT, CDR2 SNEGSKA, per germline (reference sequence). The CDR3: CSARVVVPNSPLHF. The DNA for the CDR3 is TGCAGTGCTAGAGTTGTGGTCCCAAATTCACCCCTCCACTTT.

In its sample, this clonotype was seen many times. This chain links TRBV5-1 with TRBJ2-3; 8 nucleotides align to TRBD2. Germline trimming cut 0 bases from V and 0 bases from J; bases unmatched to any gene: 6. The CDR3 extends over 17 amino acids. Looked up from germline, CDR1 is SGHRS and CDR2 is YFSETQ. The CDR3 loop is CASSLGPSGLSTDTQYF. The CDR3 DNA reads as TGCGCCAGCAGCTTGGGGCCTAGCGGGTTGAGCACAGATACGCAGTATTTT.

The J gene is TRBJ2-1, the V gene TRBV29-1; D is uncertain. Trimming took off 4 bases at V and 4 bases at J, with 5 bases between the two ends. Germline V gene data show CDR1 as SQVTM and CDR2 as ANQGSEA. The CDR3 is 11 residues long. The CDR3 coding sequence is TGCAGCGTTGGCCAGTACAATGAGCAGTTCTTC. It is translated as CSVGQYNEQFF.

This clonotype was detected many times. The chain carries TRBV7-9 and TRBJ2-3, with D maybe TRBD2 (5 bases). CDR1 and CDR2 from the germline V gene are SEHNR and FQNEAQ (reference sequence). The CDR3 consists of 15 residues. Between the trimmed V and J ends, which lost 1 base and 1 base, there was a span of 9 bases. The DNA of the CDR3 is TGTGCCAGCAGCTTAGGGACTTACGGCACAGATACGCAGTATTTT. Its protein is CASSLGTYGTDTQYF.

V usage is TRBV20-1 and J usage is TRBJ2-3; tentatively, D is TRBD1 (6 bases). Germline V CDR1 and CDR2: DFQATT, SNEGSKA (reference sequence). This CDR3 is 15 amino acids long. Trimming pared 0 bases from V and 2 bases from J, leaving 12 bases between. The CDR3 bases are TGCAGTGCTAGAGATTACAGGGCAAACACAGATACGCAGTATTTT. Translation gives CSARDYRANTDTQYF.

The chain recombines TRBV29-1 with TRBJ1-1; D is uncertain. The V end was cut by 2 bases, the J end by 0 bases, with 7 bases between. Looked up from germline, CDR1 is SQVTM and CDR2 is ANQGSEA. The CDR3 is 13 residues long. The CDR3 here is CSVEPRLNTEAFF. CDR3 in DNA: TGCAGCGTTGAACCCAGGTTGAACACTGAAGCTTTCTTT. The full variable domain, completed using reference TRBV29-1 and TRBJ1-1, is SAVISQKPSRDICQRGTSLTIQCQVDSQVTMMFWYRQQPGQSLTLIATANQGSEATYESGFVIDKFPISRPNLTFSTLTVSNMSPEDSSIYLCSVEPRLNTEAFFGQGTRLTVV.

In this sample, this clonotype turned up a few times. The genes are TRBV11-1 and TRBJ2-4; D call uncertain. The CDR3 has 12 residues. The V gene lost 3 bases and the J gene lost 4 bases, with 4 bases spanning the gap. From germline, CDR1 is SGHAT and CDR2 FQDESV (reference sequence). The CDR3 region is CASSFGKNIQYF. In nucleotides, the CDR3 is TGTGCCAGCAGCTTCGGAAAAAACATTCAGTACTTC.

This clonotype has more than one count but fewer than ten. This chain links TRBV7-2 with TRBJ2-7, with D perhaps matching TRBD1 or TRBD2 (5 bases each). This CDR3 contains 13 residues. The V end was cut by 1 base, the J end by 7 bases, with 11 bases between. Germline values: CDR1 SGHTA, CDR2 FQGNSA. The CDR3 region is CASSLVGEGEQYF. DNA of the CDR3: TGTGCCAGCAGCTTAGTAGGTGAGGGGGAGCAGTACTTC.

The rearrangement uses TRBV4-1 and TRBJ1-4; tentative D call: TRBD1 (6 bases). V lost 4 bases to trimming and J lost 5 bases, with 17 bases between them. This CDR3 is 16 amino acids long. Germline values: CDR1 MGHRA, CDR2 YSYEKL. CDR3 sequence: CASSPDGGLLNEKLFF. In nucleotides, the CDR3 is TGCGCCAGCAGCCCGGACGGGGGCCTATTAAATGAAAAACTGTTTTTT.

The rearrangement uses TRBV20-1 and TRBJ1-2, with D perhaps TRBD1 (5 bases). The CDR3 totals 10 residues. Between the trimmed V and J ends, which lost 6 bases and 6 bases, there was a span of 8 bases. Germline CDR1 and CDR2: DFQATT and SNEGSKA (reference sequence). The CDR3 sequence is CSARTNGYTF. The CDR3 nucleotides read TGCAGTGCACGGACAAATGGCTACACCTTC.

CDR3 loop: CASSQELSSSYNEQFF. The DNA of the CDR3 is TGTGCCAGCAGCCAAGAACTTTCGAGCTCCTACAATGAGCAGTTCTTC. This chain uses TRBV4-2 with TRBJ2-1; unclear D gene. This CDR3 contains 16 residues. Germline loops: CDR1 LGHNA, CDR2 YNFKEQ. V dropped 0 bases and J dropped 0 bases, with 9 bases sitting between them.

This clonotype has more than one count but fewer than ten. The rearrangement uses TRBV6-2 or TRBV6-3 and TRBJ2-3, with a possible D match to TRBD1 (5 bases). This CDR3 has 15 amino acids. CDR1 is MNHEY and CDR2 is SVGEGT in the germline V gene. V shed 4 bases and J shed 0 bases, with 11 bases lying between them. The CDR3 nucleotides are TGTGCCAGCAGTTCCAGGGCCCTTAGCACAGATACGCAGTATTTT. Protein: CASSSRALSTDTQYF.

This clonotype was counted only a few times. V is TRBV25-1 and J is TRBJ2-3; 8 nucleotides agree with TRBD1. The CDR3 spans 16 residues. The V segment lost 4 bases and the J segment 1 base; nucleotides outside the gene matches: 7. Germline V CDR1 and CDR2: MGHDK, SYGVNS. CDR3 sequence: CASSAGQGKGTDTQYF. The CDR3 DNA reads as TGTGCCAGCAGTGCTGGACAGGGAAAGGGCACAGATACGCAGTATTTT. The full variable domain, completed using reference TRBV25-1 and TRBJ2-3, is EADIYQTPRYLVIGTGKKITLECSQTMGHDKMYWYQQDPGMELHLIHYSYGVNSTEKGDLSSESTVSRIRTEHFPLTLESARPSHTSQYLCASSAGQGKGTDTQYFGPGTRLTVL.